The rows below give T cell receptor beta chains drawn from one sample of a study of T cell responses to AZD1222 COVID-19 vaccine. Sequencing used immunoSEQ multiplex PCR; TCRdb keeps in-frame clones, though not all of them. The sample lists 150,000 or so clones; 91% were seen once. Here the sequenced sample was peripheral blood, taken 28 days after the second AZD1222 dose. These receptors all stem from an adult who received the AZD1222 COVID-19 vaccine. Each CDR3 is given with its conserved first and last residue. The order of the fields is CDR3 protein, CDR3 DNA, D gene, J gene, V gene, clone size, CDR3 length. A D gene is named only where the DNA matches it firmly. Only some rows state a clone size, as once, few, many or a class for expanded clones.

cdr3_aa: CASSYGVLVSSPLHF; cdr3_nt: TGTGCCAGCAGTTACGGTGTACTAGTAAGTTCACCCCTCCACTTT; d_call: .; j_call: TRBJ1-6; v_call: TRBV6-5; clone_size: .; cdr3_length: 15
cdr3_aa: CASSNLYNEQFF; cdr3_nt: TGTGCCAGCAGCAATCTTTACAATGAGCAGTTCTTC; d_call: .; j_call: TRBJ2-1; v_call: TRBV21-1; clone_size: .; cdr3_length: 12
cdr3_aa: CASSGDNTEAFF; cdr3_nt: TGCGCCAGCAGTGGCGATAACACTGAAGCTTTCTTT; d_call: .; j_call: TRBJ1-1; v_call: TRBV10-2; clone_size: .; cdr3_length: 12
cdr3_aa: CASSERRGGDNEQFF; cdr3_nt: TGTGCCAGCAGTGAACGTCGGGGGGGTGACAATGAGCAGTTCTTC; d_call: TRBD2; j_call: TRBJ2-1; v_call: TRBV2; clone_size: .; cdr3_length: 15
cdr3_aa: CASSVAPGGALAETQYF; cdr3_nt: TGTGCCAGCAGCGTCGCCCCAGGGGGGGCTCTTGCGGAGACCCAGTACTTC; d_call: .; j_call: TRBJ2-5; v_call: TRBV9; clone_size: once; cdr3_length: 17
cdr3_aa: CASSYSHGYTF; cdr3_nt: TGTGCCAGCAGTTACTCTCATGGCTACACCTTC; d_call: .; j_call: TRBJ1-2; v_call: TRBV6-6; clone_size: .; cdr3_length: 11
cdr3_aa: CASSFGTEAFF; cdr3_nt: TGTGCCAGCAGCTTTGGTACTGAAGCTTTCTTT; d_call: .; j_call: TRBJ1-1; v_call: TRBV7-9; clone_size: .; cdr3_length: 11
cdr3_aa: CASSPGVGSTLLYEQYF; cdr3_nt: TGTGCCAGCAGCCCCGGGGTCGGCAGTACTCTCCTCTACGAGCAGTACTTC; d_call: .; j_call: TRBJ2-7; v_call: TRBV5-5; clone_size: .; cdr3_length: 17
cdr3_aa: CASSSTGVLTDTQYF; cdr3_nt: TGTGCCAGCAGCTCCACAGGGGTGTTAACAGATACGCAGTATTTT; d_call: TRBD1; j_call: TRBJ2-3; v_call: TRBV7-3; clone_size: once; cdr3_length: 15
cdr3_aa: CASSLGGYRYEQYF; cdr3_nt: TGTGCCAGCAGCTTAGGGGGCTACCGCTACGAGCAGTACTTC; d_call: TRBD1; j_call: TRBJ2-7; v_call: TRBV5-4; clone_size: .; cdr3_length: 14
cdr3_aa: CASSSGTGGDEQYF; cdr3_nt: TGTGCCAGCAGCTCCGGGACAGGGGGCGACGAGCAGTACTTC; d_call: TRBD1; j_call: TRBJ2-7; v_call: TRBV5-6; clone_size: .; cdr3_length: 14
cdr3_aa: CASSEGLAGELYEQYF; cdr3_nt: TGTGCCAGCAGCGAGGGACTAGCGGGGGAGTTGTACGAGCAGTACTTC; d_call: TRBD2; j_call: TRBJ2-7; v_call: TRBV5-5; clone_size: .; cdr3_length: 16
cdr3_aa: CASSGTGPVREKLFF; cdr3_nt: TGTGCCAGCAGCGGGACAGGGCCGGTTCGGGAAAAACTGTTTTTT; d_call: TRBD1; j_call: TRBJ1-4; v_call: TRBV5-4; clone_size: .; cdr3_length: 15
cdr3_aa: CASSPRGDSNQPQHF; cdr3_nt: TGTGCCAGTAGTCCCCGGGGGGATAGCAATCAGCCCCAGCATTTT; d_call: .; j_call: TRBJ1-5; v_call: TRBV19; clone_size: .; cdr3_length: 15
cdr3_aa: CASSVWTSSNEQFF; cdr3_nt: TGTGCCAGCAGCGTATGGACTAGCAGCAATGAGCAGTTCTTC; d_call: TRBD2; j_call: TRBJ2-1; v_call: TRBV9; clone_size: .; cdr3_length: 14
cdr3_aa: CASLGNTIYF; cdr3_nt: TGTGCCAGCCTCGGAAACACCATATATTTT; d_call: .; j_call: TRBJ1-3; v_call: TRBV19; clone_size: .; cdr3_length: 10
cdr3_aa: CASSFDTGVAGELFF; cdr3_nt: TGTGCCAGCAGCTTCGATACAGGGGTTGCCGGGGAGCTGTTTTTT; d_call: TRBD1; j_call: TRBJ2-2; v_call: TRBV7-2; clone_size: once; cdr3_length: 15
cdr3_aa: CSVIFTPGGKYGYTF; cdr3_nt: TGCAGCGTTATCTTTACTCCAGGGGGCAAGTATGGCTACACCTTC; d_call: TRBD1; j_call: TRBJ1-2; v_call: TRBV29-1; clone_size: .; cdr3_length: 15
cdr3_aa: CASSPGHYNSPLHF; cdr3_nt: TGTGCCAGCAGTCCCGGACACTATAATTCACCCCTCCACTTT; d_call: .; j_call: TRBJ1-6; v_call: TRBV28; clone_size: .; cdr3_length: 14
cdr3_aa: CASRGTVGNTIYF; cdr3_nt: TGTGCCAGCAGAGGGACGGTTGGAAACACCATATATTTT; d_call: .; j_call: TRBJ1-3; v_call: TRBV12-3/TRBV12-4; clone_size: once; cdr3_length: 13